This T cell receptor (beta chain) is drawn from a study of shared clonotypes between healthy human individuals. General study findings and limits: A handful of donors showed sharing of about 5.5% of naive CD4 clonotypes. Non-shared clonotypes had lower generation probabilities than clonotypes shared by all four sorted-subset donors.

It was across several immunoSEQ plates that each subset's genomic DNA was evenly split. Measured with immunoSEQ multiplex PCR; TCRdb has only the in-frame clones, and not every one. The profile shows 2 million to 2.5 million clones, approximately 95% of them singletons. A word on this clone: Its specificity is unknown.

Germline-derived CDR1 and CDR2 are SGHRS and YFSETQ. This CDR3 is 14 amino acids long. V was trimmed by 2 bases and J by 3 bases, leaving 8 bases between them. Sequencing was done on a sample of naive CD4+ T cells from PBMCs. The sample's subset: CD45RA+ positively selected. This chain uses TRBV5-1 with TRBJ2-2, with a tentative D call TRBD1 (6 bases). This clonotype was obtained from a man between 18 and 35 years old in good health. Some clones in this sample may be carry-over from other donors' samples. This CDR3 reads CASSLQGYTGELFF. The CDR3 nucleotides are TGCGCCAGCAGCTTACAGGGCTACACCGGGGAGCTGTTTTTT.